A selection of T cell receptor beta chains follows, all from one sample in a study of patients and donors after allogeneic stem cell transplantation. TCRdb independently ran MiXCR on the RT-PCR reads; one entry per CDR3 protein. The repertoire holds about 200,000 distinct CDR3 sequences, with about 38% as singletons. The sample consisted of blood, either unsorted or a sorted T cell fraction (not recorded which). These TCRs come from a human donor who was either an allogeneic HSCT recipient or a stem cell or donor lymphocyte infusion donor (not recorded which). It is not recorded whose cells these are; they may come from a transplant donor. Both conserved end residues are part of each CDR3. A D gene is named only where the DNA matches it firmly. Only part of the rows carry a size: once, few, many, or a class if the clone is expanded.

>15|NA|TRBV5-1|TRBJ2-1|NA
TGCGCCAGCAGCTTGGCCTTAGCGTCTCTCGATGAGCAGTTCTTC
CASSLALASLDEQFF
>13|NA|TRBV18|TRBJ1-5|NA
TGTGCCAGCTCACCAACTCCGGATCAGCCCCAGCATTTT
CASSPTPDQPQHF
>13|NA|TRBV5-1|TRBJ1-1|once
TGCGCCAGCAGCATAGAGACGAACACTGAAGCTTTCTTT
CASSIETNTEAFF
>15|NA|TRBV27|TRBJ1-6|few
TGTGCCAGCAGTTCCGGACGGATCTATAATTCACCCCTCCACTTT
CASSSGRIYNSPLHF
>14|NA|TRBV4-1|TRBJ2-1|few
TGCGCCAGCAGCCCAAGGTTTTCGGGGAACGAGCAGTTCTTC
CASSPRFSGNEQFF
>15|TRBD1|TRBV15|TRBJ1-6|few
TGTGCCACCAGCAGAGTGGGGACAGGCAGTTCACCCCTCCACTTT
CATSRVGTGSSPLHF
>16|TRBD1|TRBV7-9|TRBJ1-1|few
TGTGCCAGCAGACTTCTCCCGGGACAGTCGAACACTGAAGCTTTCTTT
CASRLLPGQSNTEAFF
>15|NA|TRBV3-1|TRBJ2-3|NA
TGTGCCAGCAGCCCCTACAGGGTTTGGGCAGATACGCAGTATTTT
CASSPYRVWADTQYF
>16|TRBD1|TRBV6-4|TRBJ1-2|NA
TGTGCCAGCAGTGACTCCAACGCAGGGGGCCCCTATGGCTACACCTTC
CASSDSNAGGPYGYTF
>12|NA|TRBV3-1|TRBJ2-7|few
TGTGCCAGCAGCCAAGTGGACTACGAGCAGTACTTC
CASSQVDYEQYF
>13|NA|TRBV7-3|TRBJ2-5|NA
TGTGCCAGCAGCGGACAGTTTCAGGAGACCCAGTACTTC
CASSGQFQETQYF
>15|NA|TRBV18|TRBJ1-6|NA
TGTGCCAGCTCACCACCGGGGCGGTATAATTCACCCCTCCACTTT
CASSPPGRYNSPLHF
>14|TRBD1|TRBV5-1|TRBJ2-7|NA
TGCGCCAGCAGCTCCGGGACAGGAGCCTACGAGCAGTACTTC
CASSSGTGAYEQYF
>18|NA|TRBV7-3|TRBJ1-4|NA
TGTGCCAGCAGCTTCTTTGTATCGCGTTCCAGGAATGATGAAAAACTGTTTTTT
CASSFFVSRSRNDEKLFF
>11|NA|TRBV20-1|TRBJ1-1|NA
TGCAGTGCTAGGGTAGGCACTGAAGCTTTCTTT
CSARVGTEAFF
>14|NA|TRBV25-1|TRBJ1-2|many
TGTGCCAGCAGTGAATGGGGGGCGGTCTATGGCTACACCTTC
CASSEWGAVYGYTF
>15|NA|TRBV9|TRBJ1-4|NA
TGTGCCAGCAGCGTAGCGGGTTGGACTAATGAAAAACTGTTTTTT
CASSVAGWTNEKLFF
>11|NA|TRBV29-1|TRBJ1-2|few
TGCAGCGTTGGGTCTAACGGCGGCTACACCTTC
CSVGSNGGYTF
>16|NA|TRBV5-1|TRBJ2-7|few
TGCGCCAGCAGCTTGTATTGGACAGCCTTCTCCTACGAGCAGTACTTC
CASSLYWTAFSYEQYF
>13|NA|TRBV7-7|TRBJ2-3|NA
TGTGCCAGCAGCCTCACGCCCGCAACCGAGGAGTATTTT
CASSLTPATEEYF
>12|TRBD1|TRBV20-1|TRBJ1-5|many
TGCAGTGCTAGTGAGGGGGCACGGCCCCAGCATTTT
CSASEGARPQHF
>12|NA|TRBV20-1|TRBJ1-1|few
TGCAGTGCTAGAGATAAAGGGGGTGAAGCTTTCTTT
CSARDKGGEAFF
>15|TRBD1|TRBV6-2/TRBV6-3|TRBJ1-6|NA
TGTGCCAGCAGTCCCCGGACAGGGAGGACTTCACCCCTCCACTTT
CASSPRTGRTSPLHF
>12|NA|TRBV30|TRBJ1-3|NA
TGTGCCTGGACTGGTGCGGGAAACACCATATATTTT
CAWTGAGNTIYF
>15|NA|TRBV7-2|TRBJ1-1|few
TGTGCCAGCAGCTTAGGTGATGGCAGGGCAAAGGAAGCTTTCTTT
CASSLGDGRAKEAFF
>11|NA|TRBV5-1|TRBJ2-7|many
TGTGCCAGCAGCCCCTCCTACGAGCAGTACTTC
CASSPSYEQYF
>15|TRBD1|TRBV12-3/TRBV12-4|TRBJ1-4|NA
TGTGCCAGCAGTGCCCGACAGGGAGGAAGGGAAAAACTGTTTTTT
CASSARQGGREKLFF
>14|NA|TRBV28|TRBJ1-1|few
TGTGCCAGCAGTGGGAAACATCCTAACACTGAAGCTTTCTTT
CASSGKHPNTEAFF
>17|NA|TRBV11-2|TRBJ1-6|few
TGTGCCAGCAGCGTCTTCCCCCGGGACTCCTATAATTCACCCCTCCACTTT
CASSVFPRDSYNSPLHF
>14|NA|TRBV18|TRBJ2-2|NA
TGTGCCAGCTCGCCCTGGGTGGACATAAAGGAGCTGTTTTTT
CASSPWVDIKELFF